The sequence of this T cell receptor (beta chain) was determined in a study of T cells in Graves' hyperthyroidism and ophthalmopathy. Study results and limitations: In blood, most of the thyroid clonotypes expanded above 0.001 were also present.

The CDR3 covers 14 residues. Trimming took off 4 bases at V and 3 bases at J, with 10 bases between the two ends. Looked up from germline, CDR1 is MNHEY and CDR2 is SVGAGI. Patients having uncontrolled infection, another autoimmune disease, pregnancy or lactation were not included. Diagnosis relied on clinical symptoms, serum thyroxine and TRAb, thyroid ultrasound and orbital computed tomography. This clonotype has only a few counts. Its target is not known. Researchers amplified the TCR beta CDR3 regions from RNA transcripts. HTBI primers were used for first-round RT-PCR of the TCR CDR3. TCRdb ran MiXCR on the multiplex PCR reads and lists one entry per CDR3 protein. The data hold hundreds of thousands of distinct CDR3 sequences, with about a third observed a single time.

Sequencing was done on a sample of blood. The origin of this receptor is a woman aged 40 to 55 with Graves' hyperthyroidism. The rearrangement joins TRBV6-5 to TRBJ1-5; D remains ambiguous. In DNA, the CDR3 is TGTGCCAGCAGTTTTACGGACTACAATCAGCCCCAGCATTTT. This translates into CASSFTDYNQPQHF.